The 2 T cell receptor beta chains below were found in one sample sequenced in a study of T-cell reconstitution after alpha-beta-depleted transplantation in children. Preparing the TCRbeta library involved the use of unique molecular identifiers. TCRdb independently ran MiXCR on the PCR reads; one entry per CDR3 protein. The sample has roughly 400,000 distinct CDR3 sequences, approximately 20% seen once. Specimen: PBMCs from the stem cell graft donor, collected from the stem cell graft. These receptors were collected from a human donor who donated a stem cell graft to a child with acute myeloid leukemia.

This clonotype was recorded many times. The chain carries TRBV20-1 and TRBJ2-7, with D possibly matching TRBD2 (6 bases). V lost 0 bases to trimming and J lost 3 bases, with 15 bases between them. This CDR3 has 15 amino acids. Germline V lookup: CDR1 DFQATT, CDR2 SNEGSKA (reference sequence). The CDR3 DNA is TGCAGTGCTAGAGAGTCTGTCGGGAGTAGCTACGAGCAGTACTTC. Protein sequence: CSARESVGSSYEQYF.

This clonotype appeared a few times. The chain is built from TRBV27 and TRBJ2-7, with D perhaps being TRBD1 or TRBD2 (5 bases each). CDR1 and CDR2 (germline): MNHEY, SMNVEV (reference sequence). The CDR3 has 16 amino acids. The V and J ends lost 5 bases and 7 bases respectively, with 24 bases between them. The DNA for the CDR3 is TGTGCCAGCAGTCAGGCACCGGGACGGAGGATATCTGAGCAGTACTTC. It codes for CASSQAPGRRISEQYF.